This T cell receptor (beta chain) was observed in a study of blood T cells in healthy people across ages. Germline V gene data show CDR1 as SQVTM and CDR2 as ANQGSEA. This CDR3 has 15 residues. A sample-barcoded 5' primer and a J-beta primer mix were used in a second PCR of roughly 7 to 11 cycles. TCRdb reprocessed the 5' RACE reads with MiXCR, giving one entry per CDR3 protein. The sample consists of 800,000 or so distinct CDR3 sequences, around 25% of them appearing once. This clonotype was seen a handful of times. Mismatch with germline at one junction end may stem from a read error. A further study also used this sample, focusing on T cells of mothers and their children. From that second work: A slight, non-significant increase in overlap was found for related mother-child pairs relative to unrelated pairs.

The sample consisted of blood. The source of this sequence is a boy younger than 18 in good health. The chain carries TRBV29-1 and TRBJ1-2; D is uncertain. CDR3 DNA: TGCAGCGTTGAAGATTGGCAGGCTGTAAACTATGGCGACACCTTC. This codes for CSVEDWQAVNYGDTF.